These T cell receptor beta chains were read from a single sample in a study of Ad26.COV2.S vaccination and SARS-CoV-2 variants. The method was immunoSEQ multiplex PCR; TCRdb's version includes in-frame clones alone and lacks a portion of them. The sample has around 86,000 clones, roughly 84% seen once. Specimen: peripheral blood, collected after recovery from COVID-19. These receptors originate from a human donor who had recovered from COVID-19. The CDR3 runs from the conserved cysteine through the conserved F or W. The D gene is left open where the match is weak. Part of the rows lack a size; the others show once, few, many or a class for expanded clones.

V gene: TRBV5-5
clone size: few
D gene: TRBD1
J gene: TRBJ2-3
CDR3 protein: CASSGGTGKTDTQYF
CDR3 DNA: TGTGCCAGCAGCGGCGGGACAGGGAAGACAGATACGCAGTATTTT

V gene: TRBV28
clone size: -
D gene: -
J gene: TRBJ2-1
CDR3 protein: CASSRTGSTHEQFF
CDR3 DNA: TGTGCCAGCAGTAGAACAGGTTCTACTCATGAGCAGTTCTTC

V gene: TRBV19
clone size: -
D gene: -
J gene: TRBJ1-2
CDR3 protein: CASSQGYYGYTF
CDR3 DNA: TGTGCCAGTAGCCAGGGATACTATGGCTACACCTTC

V gene: TRBV4-3
clone size: -
D gene: TRBD1
J gene: TRBJ1-2
CDR3 protein: CASSQLSETGGFYGYTF
CDR3 DNA: TGCGCCAGCAGCCAATTATCGGAGACAGGGGGCTTTTATGGCTACACCTTC

V gene: TRBV27
clone size: many
D gene: -
J gene: TRBJ1-1
CDR3 protein: CASSLSGLWAEAFF
CDR3 DNA: TGTGCCAGCAGTTTATCGGGCCTCTGGGCTGAAGCTTTCTTT

V gene: TRBV6-2/TRBV6-3
clone size: -
D gene: -
J gene: TRBJ2-1
CDR3 protein: CASSRDSINEQFF
CDR3 DNA: TGTGCCAGCAGTCGGGACTCTATCAATGAGCAGTTCTTC

V gene: TRBV19
clone size: -
D gene: -
J gene: TRBJ2-1
CDR3 protein: CASSIGGSRSLNEQFF
CDR3 DNA: TGTGCCAGTAGTATAGGGGGCAGTAGGAGCCTCAATGAGCAGTTCTTC

V gene: TRBV7-9
clone size: many
D gene: -
J gene: TRBJ2-7
CDR3 protein: CASSGQDEQYF
CDR3 DNA: TGTGCCAGCAGCGGCCAGGACGAGCAGTACTTC

V gene: TRBV9
clone size: -
D gene: TRBD1
J gene: TRBJ1-2
CDR3 protein: CASSPQTTGIHGYTF
CDR3 DNA: TGTGCCAGCAGCCCCCAGACGACAGGGATCCATGGCTACACCTTC

V gene: TRBV5-6
clone size: -
D gene: -
J gene: TRBJ1-1
CDR3 protein: CASSLDPDTEAFF
CDR3 DNA: TGTGCCAGCAGCTTGGACCCTGACACTGAAGCTTTCTTT

V gene: TRBV6-1
clone size: once
D gene: TRBD1
J gene: TRBJ2-7
CDR3 protein: CASSAMDRGDLYEQYF
CDR3 DNA: TGTGCCAGCAGTGCCATGGACAGGGGAGATCTCTACGAGCAGTACTTC

V gene: TRBV4-2
clone size: few
D gene: TRBD1
J gene: TRBJ2-1
CDR3 protein: CASSQAGTGLDNEQFF
CDR3 DNA: TGTGCCAGCAGCCAGGCCGGGACAGGGTTGGACAATGAGCAGTTCTTC

V gene: TRBV5-1
clone size: -
D gene: -
J gene: TRBJ1-2
CDR3 protein: CASSPSNWNSDGYTF
CDR3 DNA: TGCGCCAGCAGCCCGTCGAACTGGAATAGCGATGGCTACACCTTC

V gene: TRBV3-1/TRBV3-2
clone size: -
D gene: -
J gene: TRBJ2-1
CDR3 protein: CASSQISGTRNYNEQFF
CDR3 DNA: TGTGCCAGCAGCCAAATATCCGGGACGAGGAACTACAATGAGCAGTTCTTC

V gene: TRBV5-1
clone size: -
D gene: -
J gene: TRBJ2-5
CDR3 protein: CASSLKIQGQETQYF
CDR3 DNA: TGCGCCAGCAGCTTAAAAATCCAGGGACAAGAGACCCAGTACTTC

V gene: TRBV29-1
clone size: once
D gene: -
J gene: TRBJ2-2
CDR3 protein: CSAHTGNLNTGELFF
CDR3 DNA: TGCAGCGCTCATACAGGGAACCTAAACACCGGGGAGCTGTTTTTT

V gene: TRBV27
clone size: -
D gene: TRBD1
J gene: TRBJ1-5
CDR3 protein: CASSRDSSNQPQHF
CDR3 DNA: TGTGCCAGCAGCCGGGACAGCTCCAATCAGCCCCAGCATTTT

V gene: TRBV10-3
clone size: -
D gene: TRBD2
J gene: TRBJ2-1
CDR3 protein: CAISDPGGPKNEQFF
CDR3 DNA: TGTGCCATCAGTGATCCGGGAGGGCCTAAAAATGAGCAGTTCTTC

V gene: TRBV2
clone size: -
D gene: TRBD1
J gene: TRBJ2-4
CDR3 protein: CASSVQGKDIQYF
CDR3 DNA: TGTGCCAGCAGCGTACAGGGGAAAGACATTCAGTACTTC

V gene: TRBV25-1
clone size: -
D gene: TRBD1
J gene: TRBJ1-2
CDR3 protein: CASSAYRGTGYTF
CDR3 DNA: TGTGCCAGCAGTGCCTACAGGGGTACTGGCTACACCTTC

V gene: TRBV27
clone size: -
D gene: TRBD2
J gene: TRBJ2-1
CDR3 protein: CASSFLGLAGGGSYNEQFF
CDR3 DNA: TGTGCCAGCAGTTTCCTTGGACTAGCGGGAGGTGGTTCCTACAATGAGCAGTTCTTC

V gene: TRBV5-4
clone size: -
D gene: -
J gene: TRBJ1-2
CDR3 protein: CASSLATANHYGYTF
CDR3 DNA: TGTGCCAGCAGCTTGGCCACTGCGAATCACTATGGCTACACCTTC

V gene: TRBV7-2
clone size: -
D gene: -
J gene: TRBJ1-2
CDR3 protein: CASSNSGARDYTF
CDR3 DNA: TGTGCCAGCAGCAATTCAGGGGCCCGGGACTACACCTTC

V gene: TRBV11-2
clone size: -
D gene: -
J gene: TRBJ2-7
CDR3 protein: CASSLGSTYEQYF
CDR3 DNA: TGTGCCAGCAGCTTAGGGTCAACCTACGAGCAGTACTTC

V gene: TRBV10-2
clone size: once
D gene: TRBD2
J gene: TRBJ2-7
CDR3 protein: CASRGGTLLTNEQYF
CDR3 DNA: TGCGCCAGCAGGGGGGGGACTTTACTTACCAACGAGCAGTACTTC

V gene: TRBV28
clone size: -
D gene: -
J gene: TRBJ1-1
CDR3 protein: CASRSLNEAFF
CDR3 DNA: TGTGCCAGCAGAAGTCTTAATGAAGCTTTCTTT

V gene: TRBV28
clone size: -
D gene: -
J gene: TRBJ1-1
CDR3 protein: CASNMGGALTEAFF
CDR3 DNA: TGTGCCAGCAACATGGGAGGGGCTCTCACTGAAGCTTTCTTT

V gene: TRBV5-1
clone size: -
D gene: -
J gene: TRBJ1-2
CDR3 protein: CASSLGGNGNGYTF
CDR3 DNA: TGCGCCAGCAGCTTAGGCGGGAACGGCAATGGCTACACCTTC

V gene: TRBV5-1
clone size: -
D gene: -
J gene: TRBJ2-7
CDR3 protein: CASSLATAYEQYF
CDR3 DNA: TGCGCCAGCAGCTTGGCGACAGCCTACGAGCAGTACTTC

V gene: TRBV28
clone size: -
D gene: -
J gene: TRBJ1-2
CDR3 protein: CASSPDAANYGYTF
CDR3 DNA: TGTGCCAGCAGTCCGGACGCCGCTAACTATGGCTACACCTTC

V gene: TRBV6-6
clone size: -
D gene: -
J gene: TRBJ2-2
CDR3 protein: CASSYGTGELFF
CDR3 DNA: TGTGCCAGCAGTTACGGTACCGGGGAGCTGTTTTTT

V gene: TRBV3-1/TRBV3-2
clone size: -
D gene: -
J gene: TRBJ1-6
CDR3 protein: CASSQVPYCSYNSPLHF
CDR3 DNA: TGTGCCAGCAGCCAAGTCCCTTATTGCTCCTATAATTCACCCCTCCACTTT

V gene: TRBV5-3
clone size: -
D gene: TRBD2
J gene: TRBJ2-3
CDR3 protein: CARSLRIAGVCTDTQYF
CDR3 DNA: TGTGCCAGAAGCTTGCGGATAGCGGGAGTTTGTACAGATACGCAGTATTTT

V gene: TRBV5-1
clone size: -
D gene: -
J gene: TRBJ2-5
CDR3 protein: CASSELGTQYF
CDR3 DNA: TGCGCCAGCAGCGAACTCGGGACCCAGTACTTC

V gene: TRBV5-1
clone size: -
D gene: TRBD1
J gene: TRBJ2-7
CDR3 protein: CASSLDGQGRYEQYF
CDR3 DNA: TGCGCCAGCAGCTTGGACGGACAGGGTAGATACGAGCAGTACTTC

V gene: TRBV18
clone size: -
D gene: TRBD1
J gene: TRBJ2-7
CDR3 protein: CASSPLGTGILYEQYF
CDR3 DNA: TGTGCCAGCTCACCACTAGGGACAGGGATACTTTACGAGCAGTACTTC

V gene: TRBV14
clone size: -
D gene: TRBD1
J gene: TRBJ2-7
CDR3 protein: CASSPLGTGSAYEQYF
CDR3 DNA: TGTGCCAGCAGCCCATTAGGGACAGGTTCTGCCTACGAGCAGTACTTC

V gene: TRBV12-3/TRBV12-4
clone size: -
D gene: -
J gene: TRBJ1-1
CDR3 protein: CASSLGAYEAFF
CDR3 DNA: TGTGCCAGCAGTTTGGGTGCATATGAAGCTTTCTTT

V gene: TRBV30
clone size: few
D gene: TRBD2
J gene: TRBJ2-1
CDR3 protein: CAWVLAFSYNEQFF
CDR3 DNA: TGTGCCTGGGTACTAGCGTTCTCCTACAATGAGCAGTTCTTC

V gene: TRBV7-6
clone size: -
D gene: TRBD2
J gene: TRBJ2-1
CDR3 protein: CASSLGASGGYNEQFF
CDR3 DNA: TGTGCCAGCAGCTTAGGGGCTAGCGGGGGCTACAATGAGCAGTTCTTC